This TCR beta chain was found in a study of control samples from healthy donors and cancer patients. V lost 3 bases, J lost 4 bases, and 0 bases stayed unmatched. CDR1 is KGHDR and CDR2 is SFDVKD in the germline V gene. The CDR3 spans 14 residues. Clones were sequenced by immunoSEQ multiplex PCR, and TCRdb holds only the in-frame ones, with some missing. The data show approximately 100,000 clones, about 84% seen once. This clonotype originated in a woman in her thirties or forties in good health. Sequenced input: blood. The rearrangement uses TRBV24-1 and TRBJ2-2; 8 positions match TRBD2. CDR3 DNA sequence: TGTGCCACCAGTGATGCGGGGGGCACCGGGGAGCTGTTTTTT. As protein: CATSDAGGTGELFF.